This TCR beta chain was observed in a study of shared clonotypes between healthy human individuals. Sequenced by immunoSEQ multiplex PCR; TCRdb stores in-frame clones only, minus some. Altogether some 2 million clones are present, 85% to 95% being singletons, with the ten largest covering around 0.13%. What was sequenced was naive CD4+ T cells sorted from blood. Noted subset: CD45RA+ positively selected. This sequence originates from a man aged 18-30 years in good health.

The CDR3 DNA is TGTGCCAGCAGCCCGCGTGGGGAAAAACTGTTTTTT. It translates to CASSPRGEKLFF. This chain uses TRBV11-2 with TRBJ1-4; D is unresolved. Germline CDR1 is SGHAT and CDR2 is FQNNGV. This CDR3 is built from 12 residues. V lost 5 bases and J 8 bases, leaving 9 bases between the germline ends.